This is a list of T cell receptor beta chains from one sample in a study of Ad26.COV2.S vaccination and SARS-CoV-2 variants. The method was immunoSEQ multiplex PCR; TCRdb's version includes in-frame clones alone and lacks a portion of them. The sample records hundreds of thousands of clones, roughly 91% being singletons. Sequenced here: peripheral blood, sampled in a trial of Ad26.COV2.S vaccine versus placebo. The receptors were sampled from a person between 18 and 59 years old who received the Ad26.COV2.S COVID-19 vaccine or a placebo. Each CDR3 is given with its conserved first and last residue. Fields, in order: clone size, J gene, D gene, CDR3 length, V gene, CDR3 protein, CDR3 DNA. A D gene is named only where the DNA matches it firmly. Only part of the rows carry a size: once, few, many, or a class if the clone is expanded.

abundance: -
j_gene: TRBJ1-1
d_gene: -
len: 12
v_gene: TRBV6-6
CDR3aa: CASSYGTGEAFF
CDR3nt: TGTGCCAGCAGTTACGGCACCGGTGAAGCTTTCTTT

abundance: -
j_gene: TRBJ2-7
d_gene: -
len: 14
v_gene: TRBV7-9
CDR3aa: CASSPQVGSYEQYF
CDR3nt: TGTGCCAGCAGCCCCCAGGTGGGGAGCTACGAGCAGTACTTC

abundance: -
j_gene: TRBJ1-1
d_gene: -
len: 14
v_gene: TRBV13
CDR3aa: CASSPQGANTEAFF
CDR3nt: TGTGCCAGCAGCCCACAGGGAGCGAACACTGAAGCTTTCTTT

abundance: -
j_gene: TRBJ2-5
d_gene: -
len: 14
v_gene: TRBV20-1
CDR3aa: CSASLSGDKETQYF
CDR3nt: TGCAGTGCTAGTCTTTCAGGGGACAAAGAGACCCAGTACTTC

abundance: -
j_gene: TRBJ2-7
d_gene: TRBD1
len: 13
v_gene: TRBV7-9
CDR3aa: CASSWGQIYEQYF
CDR3nt: TGTGCCAGCAGCTGGGGACAGATCTACGAGCAGTACTTC

abundance: -
j_gene: TRBJ1-2
d_gene: -
len: 13
v_gene: TRBV12-3/TRBV12-4
CDR3aa: CASSLGPGGGYTF
CDR3nt: TGTGCCAGCAGTCTGGGCCCCGGGGGTGGCTACACCTTC

abundance: -
j_gene: TRBJ1-1
d_gene: -
len: 14
v_gene: TRBV7-6
CDR3aa: CASSLGLRNTEAFF
CDR3nt: TGTGCCAGCAGCCTCGGACTGAGGAACACTGAAGCTTTCTTT

abundance: once
j_gene: TRBJ1-1
d_gene: -
len: 14
v_gene: TRBV7-8
CDR3aa: CASSSHSSWAEAFF
CDR3nt: TGTGCCAGCAGCTCTCACAGCTCATGGGCTGAAGCTTTCTTT

abundance: many
j_gene: TRBJ2-5
d_gene: TRBD1
len: 15
v_gene: TRBV7-9
CDR3aa: CASSLTQGWRETQYF
CDR3nt: TGTGCCAGCAGCTTGACACAGGGGTGGAGGGAGACCCAGTACTTC

abundance: -
j_gene: TRBJ2-7
d_gene: TRBD2
len: 19
v_gene: TRBV9
CDR3aa: CASSVTPGLAGELSYEQYF
CDR3nt: TGTGCCAGCAGTGTGACACCGGGACTAGCGGGAGAGCTCTCCTACGAGCAGTACTTC

abundance: -
j_gene: TRBJ1-4
d_gene: TRBD1
len: 16
v_gene: TRBV14
CDR3aa: CASSQDWTGAGEKLFF
CDR3nt: TGTGCCAGCAGCCAAGATTGGACAGGGGCAGGCGAAAAACTGTTTTTT

abundance: -
j_gene: TRBJ1-5
d_gene: -
len: 14
v_gene: TRBV6-4
CDR3aa: CASRERDSNQPQHF
CDR3nt: TGTGCCAGCAGGGAGAGGGATAGCAATCAGCCCCAGCATTTT

abundance: -
j_gene: TRBJ2-1
d_gene: -
len: 14
v_gene: TRBV7-9
CDR3aa: CASSTRDHYNEQFF
CDR3nt: TGTGCCAGCAGCACTCGGGACCATTACAATGAGCAGTTCTTC

abundance: -
j_gene: TRBJ1-1
d_gene: -
len: 12
v_gene: TRBV24-1
CDR3aa: CATSDLGRRWFF
CDR3nt: TGTGCCACCAGTGATTTGGGCAGGAGGTGGTTCTTT

abundance: -
j_gene: TRBJ1-6
d_gene: -
len: 16
v_gene: TRBV14
CDR3aa: CASSRSGFSYNSPLHF
CDR3nt: TGTGCCAGCAGCCGGTCCGGGTTTAGCTATAATTCACCCCTCCACTTT

abundance: -
j_gene: TRBJ2-7
d_gene: -
len: 14
v_gene: TRBV19
CDR3aa: CASSVSGASYEQYF
CDR3nt: TGTGCCAGTAGTGTGTCCGGGGCGTCCTACGAGCAGTACTTC

abundance: -
j_gene: TRBJ1-3
d_gene: -
len: 15
v_gene: TRBV30
CDR3aa: CAWSEEYLSGNTIYF
CDR3nt: TGTGCCTGGAGTGAAGAGTACCTCTCTGGAAACACCATATATTTT

abundance: -
j_gene: TRBJ1-1
d_gene: -
len: 14
v_gene: TRBV30
CDR3aa: CAWSAPGQNTEAFF
CDR3nt: TGTGCCTGGAGTGCCCCGGGACAGAACACTGAAGCTTTCTTT

abundance: -
j_gene: TRBJ1-3
d_gene: -
len: 15
v_gene: TRBV27
CDR3aa: CASSLYGSNGNTIYF
CDR3nt: TGTGCCAGCAGTTTATACGGATCGAATGGAAACACCATATATTTT

abundance: few
j_gene: TRBJ2-3
d_gene: -
len: 17
v_gene: TRBV10-3
CDR3aa: CAISAPIGGESTDTQYF
CDR3nt: TGTGCCATCAGTGCCCCCATTGGCGGGGAAAGCACAGATACGCAGTATTTT

abundance: -
j_gene: TRBJ2-7
d_gene: TRBD1
len: 14
v_gene: TRBV7-2
CDR3aa: CASMRGQGAYEQYF
CDR3nt: TGTGCCAGCATGCGTGGACAGGGGGCCTACGAGCAGTACTTC

abundance: -
j_gene: TRBJ1-5
d_gene: -
len: 17
v_gene: TRBV21-1
CDR3aa: CASSKRDRGLSNQPQHF
CDR3nt: TGTGCCAGCAGCAAAAGGGACAGGGGGCTTAGCAATCAGCCCCAGCATTTT

abundance: -
j_gene: TRBJ1-1
d_gene: -
len: 14
v_gene: TRBV4-1
CDR3aa: CASSQGGGYTEAFF
CDR3nt: TGCGCCAGCAGCCAAGGGGGTGGGTACACTGAAGCTTTCTTT

abundance: -
j_gene: TRBJ2-2
d_gene: TRBD2
len: 16
v_gene: TRBV12-5
CDR3aa: CASGLLRLAGTGELFF
CDR3nt: TGTGCTAGTGGTTTGCTGCGACTAGCGGGCACCGGGGAGCTGTTTTTT

abundance: few
j_gene: TRBJ2-7
d_gene: TRBD2
len: 17
v_gene: TRBV11-2
CDR3aa: CASTGTSGGLSSYEQYF
CDR3nt: TGTGCCAGCACCGGGACTAGCGGGGGGCTTAGCTCCTACGAGCAGTACTTC

abundance: -
j_gene: TRBJ2-3
d_gene: TRBD2
len: 15
v_gene: TRBV19
CDR3aa: CASTQGLAGRDTQYF
CDR3nt: TGTGCCAGTACCCAGGGACTAGCGGGGCGTGATACGCAGTATTTT

abundance: few
j_gene: TRBJ1-2
d_gene: TRBD1
len: 13
v_gene: TRBV9
CDR3aa: CASSAGQGVGYTF
CDR3nt: TGTGCCAGCAGCGCGGGACAGGGGGTAGGCTACACCTTC

abundance: -
j_gene: TRBJ2-2
d_gene: TRBD1
len: 18
v_gene: TRBV6-1
CDR3aa: CASSDRLTPDRHRGELFF
CDR3nt: TGTGCCAGCAGTGACCGACTGACACCGGACAGGCATCGCGGGGAGCTGTTTTTT

abundance: -
j_gene: TRBJ2-7
d_gene: TRBD1
len: 15
v_gene: TRBV29-1
CDR3aa: CSVVVGDRGPYEQYF
CDR3nt: TGCAGCGTCGTCGTGGGGGACAGGGGACCTTACGAGCAGTACTTC

abundance: few
j_gene: TRBJ2-4
d_gene: -
len: 13
v_gene: TRBV18
CDR3aa: CASSPTEASGKYF
CDR3nt: TGTGCCAGCTCACCGACCGAGGCCAGTGGAAAGTACTTC

abundance: -
j_gene: TRBJ1-1
d_gene: -
len: 16
v_gene: TRBV7-3
CDR3aa: CASSPPGGQGGTEAFF
CDR3nt: TGTGCCAGCAGCCCGCCGGGGGGCCAGGGTGGCACTGAAGCTTTCTTT

abundance: -
j_gene: TRBJ1-6
d_gene: TRBD1
len: 14
v_gene: TRBV18
CDR3aa: CASSPTGDSSPLHF
CDR3nt: TGTGCCAGCTCACCGACAGGGGACAGCTCACCCCTCCACTTT

abundance: few
j_gene: TRBJ1-5
d_gene: TRBD1
len: 15
v_gene: TRBV27
CDR3aa: CASSRGQEFHQPQHF
CDR3nt: TGTGCCAGCAGTCGCGGACAGGAATTTCACCAGCCCCAGCATTTT

abundance: -
j_gene: TRBJ1-5
d_gene: -
len: 14
v_gene: TRBV19
CDR3aa: CASSIFSLEEPQHF
CDR3nt: TGTGCCAGTAGTATATTTTCACTTGAGGAGCCCCAGCATTTT

abundance: once
j_gene: TRBJ2-7
d_gene: TRBD2
len: 14
v_gene: TRBV11-2
CDR3aa: CASRQSGVSYEQYF
CDR3nt: TGTGCCAGCAGACAGAGCGGGGTCTCCTACGAGCAGTACTTC

abundance: -
j_gene: TRBJ1-4
d_gene: -
len: 17
v_gene: TRBV27
CDR3aa: CASSLSGGGGSNEKLFF
CDR3nt: TGTGCCAGCAGTTTATCGGGGGGAGGAGGATCTAATGAAAAACTGTTTTTT

abundance: -
j_gene: TRBJ2-1
d_gene: TRBD1
len: 16
v_gene: TRBV5-4
CDR3aa: CASSTLISGGRDEQFF
CDR3nt: TGTGCCAGCAGCACGCTTATCTCAGGGGGACGGGATGAGCAGTTCTTC

abundance: -
j_gene: TRBJ2-3
d_gene: -
len: 15
v_gene: TRBV6-5
CDR3aa: CASSPTPTGTDTQYF
CDR3nt: TGTGCCAGCAGTCCGACCCCCACGGGCACAGATACGCAGTATTTT

abundance: -
j_gene: TRBJ1-2
d_gene: TRBD1
len: 13
v_gene: TRBV12-3/TRBV12-4
CDR3aa: CASSHGQGASYTF
CDR3nt: TGTGCCAGCAGCCATGGACAGGGGGCGAGCTACACCTTC

abundance: -
j_gene: TRBJ2-7
d_gene: -
len: 15
v_gene: TRBV6-5
CDR3aa: CASRDPLRTHYEQYF
CDR3nt: TGTGCCAGCAGAGACCCCCTTCGTACCCACTACGAGCAGTACTTC

abundance: -
j_gene: TRBJ2-1
d_gene: TRBD1
len: 15
v_gene: TRBV5-1
CDR3aa: CASSLAPGTGGEQFF
CDR3nt: TGCGCCAGCAGCTTGGCACCGGGGACAGGCGGTGAGCAGTTCTTC

abundance: once
j_gene: TRBJ1-3
d_gene: -
len: 16
v_gene: TRBV6-1
CDR3aa: CASSERGTFSGNTIYF
CDR3nt: TGTGCCAGCAGTGAAAGGGGAACCTTCTCTGGAAACACCATATATTTT

abundance: -
j_gene: TRBJ2-3
d_gene: TRBD1
len: 16
v_gene: TRBV15
CDR3aa: CATSRWTGTDTDTQYF
CDR3nt: TGTGCCACCAGCAGGTGGACAGGGACGGACACAGATACGCAGTATTTT

abundance: few
j_gene: TRBJ1-6
d_gene: TRBD1
len: 17
v_gene: TRBV7-9
CDR3aa: CASSLHHGGTGNSPLHF
CDR3nt: TGTGCCAGCAGCTTACACCATGGCGGGACAGGGAATTCACCCCTCCACTTT

abundance: -
j_gene: TRBJ2-1
d_gene: TRBD1
len: 13
v_gene: TRBV25-1
CDR3aa: CASSDDRDNEQFF
CDR3nt: TGTGCCAGCAGTGACGACAGGGACAATGAGCAGTTCTTC

abundance: once
j_gene: TRBJ2-5
d_gene: -
len: 11
v_gene: TRBV20-1
CDR3aa: CSARGGETQYF
CDR3nt: TGCAGTGCTAGGGGTGGAGAGACCCAGTACTTC

abundance: -
j_gene: TRBJ1-1
d_gene: TRBD1
len: 16
v_gene: TRBV10-3
CDR3aa: CAISERGQGVVTEAFF
CDR3nt: TGTGCCATCAGTGAGAGGGGACAGGGGGTAGTCACTGAAGCTTTCTTT

abundance: -
j_gene: TRBJ2-1
d_gene: TRBD2
len: 16
v_gene: TRBV6-5
CDR3aa: CASSYHLAGGSGEQFF
CDR3nt: TGTGCCAGCAGTTACCATCTAGCGGGGGGGAGTGGTGAGCAGTTCTTC

abundance: -
j_gene: TRBJ2-2
d_gene: TRBD2
len: 17
v_gene: TRBV7-9
CDR3aa: CASSLVASGGRTGELFF
CDR3nt: TGTGCCAGCAGCTTAGTGGCTAGCGGGGGCCGAACCGGGGAGCTGTTTTTT

abundance: once
j_gene: TRBJ2-5
d_gene: TRBD2
len: 16
v_gene: TRBV7-7
CDR3aa: CASSILIAGGRETQYF
CDR3nt: TGTGCTAGCAGCATCTTGATAGCGGGGGGGCGAGAGACCCAGTACTTC